These 3 T cell receptor beta chains share one sample of origin, sequenced in a study of shared clonotypes between healthy human individuals. Some clones are missing from TCRdb's copy, which holds only in-frame ones; the method was immunoSEQ multiplex PCR. The sample lists about 2.4 million clones; under 95% were seen once. Material: naive CD4+ T cells from PBMCs. Subset specified: CD45RA+ positively selected. The source of these receptors is a young man in good health. Some clones in this sample may be carry-over from other donors' samples.

The CDR3 nucleotides are TGTGCCAGCAGTGAAGACGCCTCACGAACAAGCAATCAGCCCCAGCATTTT. The encoded protein is CASSEDASRTSNQPQHF. V gene TRBV6-1 combines with J gene TRBJ1-5; the D is unclear. The CDR3 consists of 17 residues. Germline assignment: CDR1 MNHNS and CDR2 SASEGT. The V end was cut by 1 base, the J end by 1 base, with 14 bases between.

V gene TRBV6-5 combines with J gene TRBJ1-1; unclear D gene. The germline V gene encodes CDR1 MNHEY and CDR2 SVGAGI. This CDR3 comprises 13 residues. V was clipped by 6 bases and J by 0 bases, with 8 bases between them. The CDR3 spells CASRIQMNTEAFF. The CDR3 DNA reads as TGTGCCAGCAGGATACAGATGAACACTGAAGCTTTCTTT.

The chain couples TRBV6-1 to TRBJ1-1; tentatively, D is TRBD1 (5 bases). Germline V gene data show CDR1 as MNHNS and CDR2 as SASEGT. Trimming stripped 3 bases from V and 4 bases from J, with 12 bases between. The CDR3 is 14 residues long. The CDR3 protein is CASSERDWGTEAFF. CDR3 bases: TGTGCCAGCAGTGAGAGGGACTGGGGCACTGAAGCTTTCTTT.